Given below is one TCR beta chain in context. The sample belongs to a study of blood T cell repertoires in COVID-19. Study-wide background: Researchers got acute and convalescent COVID-19 samples from the United States, Italy and Spain.

The germline V and J ends were trimmed by 3 bases and 1 base, with 7 bases remaining between them. The CDR3 is 13 residues long. Germline V gives CDR1 SGHKS, CDR2 YYEKEE (reference sequence). Libraries were prepared by immunoSEQ multiplex PCR; TCRdb keeps only in-frame clonotypes and omits some of them. Among more than 60,000 clones, over 80% were seen once, and the ten largest hold roughly 13%. The receptor comes from a woman older than 75 with acute or convalescent COVID-19. The chain uses TRBV5-5 and TRBJ1-1, with D possibly matching TRBD1 (5 bases). Sequenced material: peripheral blood. CDR3 nucleotides: TGTGCCAGCAGCTGGGGGGAGAACACTGAAGCTTTCTTT. This sequence encodes CASSWGENTEAFF.